These 29 T cell receptor beta chains came from one sample sequenced in a study of T cell repertoires in cytomegalovirus infection (dated by TCRdb to between 2017 and 2020). The listed sequencing device is Illumina HiSeq 1500. TCRdb's own reprocessing of the public reads used fastp at Q25 and MiXCR and kept productive beta chains. All rows with the same CDR3 protein become a single entry with the most common DNA and genes. Counted in this sample were 510,000 or so distinct CDR3 sequences; about a quarter of them appeared once. Roughly 13% of the sample comes from the top ten. Sequenced: PBMCs. All receptors derive from a human donor in good health (CMV status not recorded). Some clones in this sample may be carry-over from other donors' samples.

This clonotype was picked up a small number of times. The chain employs TRBV5-4 and TRBJ2-3; D not resolved. The germline V gene encodes CDR1 SGHNT and CDR2 YYREEE (reference sequence). CDR3 length: 16 residues. The V end was cut by 4 bases, the J end by 4 bases, with 19 bases between. CDR3 sequence reads: CASSQAEQAPADTQYF. CDR3 DNA sequence: TGTGCCAGCAGCCAGGCGGAGCAGGCCCCTGCAGATACGCAGTATTTT.

This clonotype has just a few counts. The chain couples TRBV12-3 or TRBV12-4 to TRBJ1-5; D not resolved. V shed 0 bases and J shed 11 bases, with 11 bases lying between them. The CDR3 is 13 residues long. In DNA, the CDR3 is TGTGCCAGCAGTTTAGCAAACCGCGGGGCCCAGCATTTT. This sequence encodes CASSLANRGAQHF.

The chain joins TRBV19 to TRBJ2-1; D is undetermined. Germline V lookup: CDR1 LNHDA, CDR2 SQIVND (reference sequence). This CDR3 is 13 amino acids long. Trimming took off 7 bases at V and 4 bases at J, with 11 bases between the two ends. Here the CDR3 DNA reads TGTGCCAGTACCTCGGACGGGTACAATGAGCAGTTCTTC. It yields the protein CASTSDGYNEQFF.

This clonotype was recorded many times. The chain employs TRBV6-2 or TRBV6-3 and TRBJ1-1; D ambiguous. Between the trimmed V and J ends, which lost 6 bases and 9 bases, there was a span of 17 bases. The CDR3 has 13 amino acids. Germline CDR1 is MNHEY and CDR2 is SVGEGT. The CDR3 protein is CASSRRNGIKAFF. CDR3 sequence (DNA): TGTGCCAGCAGCAGACGCAATGGAATTAAAGCTTTCTTT.

A remark on this clonotype: At one boundary the junction diverges from the germline segment, which might be a read error. V and J are TRBV7-4 and TRBJ1-1; D is uncertain. The CDR3 runs 11 residues. CDR1 is SGHVT, CDR2 SQSDAQ, per germline. The CDR3 DNA follows: TGTGCCACAGCCGACCGAACTGAAGATTTCTTT. Its protein is CATADRTEDFF.

This clonotype was seen ten or more times. This chain connects TRBV12-3 or TRBV12-4 to TRBJ2-7; 9 positions agree with TRBD1. The CDR3 covers 14 residues. Germline trimming cut 5 bases from V and 3 bases from J; bases unmatched to any gene: 5. This CDR3 is CASSPETGGYEQYF. Here the CDR3 DNA reads TGTGCCAGCAGTCCTGAGACAGGGGGCTACGAGCAGTACTTC.

This clonotype was detected once. The J gene is TRBJ1-1, the V gene TRBV20-1; D is unclear. The CDR3 has 13 amino acids. The V end was cut by 3 bases, the J end by 6 bases, with 14 bases between. Germline CDR1 reads DFQATT; CDR2 reads SNEGSKA (reference sequence). The CDR3 DNA follows: TGCAGTGCTAGGAGTGCTGCGTTGCCTGAAGCTTTCTTT. Residues: CSARSAALPEAFF.

This clonotype has at least ten counts. This chain uses TRBV7-2 with TRBJ2-2; unclear D gene. V was clipped by 2 bases and J by 2 bases, with 21 bases between them. Germline V lookup: CDR1 SGHTA, CDR2 FQGNSA. This CDR3 is built from 19 residues. The CDR3 is CASSLRFQATQVNTGELFF. The CDR3 DNA reads as TGTGCCAGCAGCTTACGATTTCAGGCGACCCAAGTTAACACCGGGGAGCTGTTTTTT.

This clonotype was found a few times. The rearrangement links TRBV29-1 to TRBJ2-2, with 8 bases lining up with TRBD2. Germline V gives CDR1 SQVTM, CDR2 ANQGSEA. Trimming removed 5 bases from V and 6 bases from J; junction bases left unmatched: 14. The CDR3 length is 16 residues. The CDR3 DNA reads as TGCAGCGTTCGTCGTCGGGAGGGAGGGCCAGCCGGGGAGCTGTTTTTT. Residues: CSVRRREGGPAGELFF.

This clonotype was counted many times. This chain uses TRBV27 with TRBJ2-2, with a possible D match to TRBD2 (6 bases). V lost 4 bases, J lost 4 bases, and 13 bases lay in between. The CDR3 runs to 15 residues. Per germline, CDR1 MNHEY and CDR2 SMNVEV (reference sequence). CDR3 sequence reads: CASSWDLLGTGELFF. CDR3 DNA sequence: TGTGCCAGCAGTTGGGACTTGCTGGGCACCGGGGAGCTGTTTTTT.

The V gene is TRBV9, the J gene TRBJ2-1, with 11 bases matching TRBD2. Per germline, CDR1 SGDLS and CDR2 YYNGEE. V lost 2 bases to trimming and J lost 7 bases; unmatched junction nucleotides: 8. The CDR3 loop spans 16 amino acids. CDR3 sequence reads: CASSVTSGARRNEQFF. CDR3 DNA sequence: TGTGCCAGCAGCGTGACTAGCGGGGCCCGCAGGAATGAGCAGTTCTTC.

This clonotype came up many times. This rearrangement joins TRBV7-2 to TRBJ2-7, with a tentative D call TRBD1 (5 bases). CDR1 SGHTA and CDR2 FQGNSA come from the germline V gene. The CDR3 loop spans 15 amino acids. The ends were cut back, 5 bases at V and 2 bases at J, with 16 bases in the middle. DNA for the CDR3: TGTGCCAGCAGCGAAGCAGGGTCCCCGACCTACGAGCAGTACTTC. This translates into CASSEAGSPTYEQYF.

This clonotype has just a few counts. The chain is built from TRBV10-3 and TRBJ2-5, with 7 bases identical to TRBD1. CDR1 and CDR2 (germline): ENHRY, SYGVKD. CDR3 length: 14 residues. V shed 4 bases, J shed 2 bases, and the junction held 4 bases outside the gene matches. Here the CDR3 reads CAISGMGQQETQYF. The CDR3 DNA is TGTGCCATCAGTGGGATGGGACAGCAAGAGACCCAGTACTTC.

This clonotype has ten or more counts. The V and J genes are TRBV12-5 and TRBJ2-1; 9 bases match TRBD1. The CDR3 covers 17 residues. J lost 3 bases, V lost 1 base, and 7 bases had no gene match. The germline V gene has CDR1 LGHNT and CDR2 FRNRAP. CDR3 coding DNA: TGTGCTAGTGGTTTGGGGGTCCGACAGGGGGTCTACAATGAGCAGTTCTTC. Residues: CASGLGVRQGVYNEQFF.

This clonotype was recorded at least ten times. The chain uses TRBV7-2 and TRBJ2-1; a possible D gene is TRBD1 (5 bases). The CDR3 runs to 12 residues. Trimming stripped 5 bases from V and 9 bases from J, with 11 bases between. The germline V gene has CDR1 SGHTA and CDR2 FQGNSA. The CDR3 nucleotides are TGTGCCAGCAGCCCGAATGGGGCTGAGCAGTTCTTC. Protein product: CASSPNGAEQFF.

The chain has TRBV4-1 and TRBJ2-7; the match to TRBD2 covers 9 bases. The CDR3 spans 14 residues. V trimming: 4 bases; J trimming: 3 bases; junction bases outside the gene matches: 4. Germline assignment: CDR1 MGHRA and CDR2 YSYEKL. CDR3 nucleotide sequence: TGCGCCAGCAGCCTTCGAGCGGGAGGCTACGAGCAGTACGTC. Encoded protein: CASSLRAGGYEQYV.

This clonotype has only a few counts. The rearrangement joins TRBV19 to TRBJ1-5; no firm D call. Germline loops: CDR1 LNHDA, CDR2 SQIVND (reference sequence). The CDR3 extends over 15 amino acids. The ends were cut back, 0 bases at V and 2 bases at J, with 8 bases in the middle. The CDR3 spells CASSIEGVRNQPQHF. DNA for the CDR3: TGTGCCAGTAGTATAGAGGGCGTCCGCAATCAGCCCCAGCATTTT.

This clonotype has a single count. This sequence joins TRBV5-4 and TRBJ2-3; D gene unclear. Trimming pared 3 bases from V and 5 bases from J, leaving 16 bases between. Germline V gives CDR1 SGHNT, CDR2 YYREEE (reference sequence). This CDR3 comprises 15 residues. CDR3 nucleotide sequence: TGTGCCAGCAGCTCGCCCAGCGATGGGAAAGATACGCAGTATTTT. Translated, it gives CASSSPSDGKDTQYF.

The chain employs TRBV6-2 or TRBV6-3 and TRBJ2-1, with 7 bases lining up with TRBD1. The germline V gene encodes CDR1 MNHEY and CDR2 SVGEGT. The V and J ends lost 6 bases and 2 bases, in that order; junction bases with no gene match: 7. The CDR3 has 15 amino acids. For the CDR3, the DNA is TGTGCCAGCAGAGCAGCAGGGGGTCCCTACAATGAGCAGTTCTTC. It encodes CASRAAGGPYNEQFF.

Comments on this clonotype: Just one base apart from a much larger clone, this may be a read error. The conserved phenylalanine or tryptophan is not found at the CDR3 terminus, so this likely reflects a read error. The V gene is TRBV7-2, the J gene TRBJ1-1; D is unclear. Germline-derived CDR1 and CDR2 are SGHTA and FQGNSA. Trimming removed 0 bases at V and 6 bases at J, with 14 bases between. The CDR3 loop spans 15 amino acids. The DNA for the CDR3 is TGTGCCAGCAGCTTAGCCCCGACCAAGGGTTCTGAAGCTTTCTTG. It encodes CASSLAPTKGSEAFL.

The gene calls are TRBV6-2 or TRBV6-3 and TRBJ2-1; no firm D call. CDR1 is MNHEY and CDR2 is SVGEGT in the germline V gene. CDR3 length: 13 amino acids. V was cut by 3 bases and J by 9 bases, with 12 bases left in between. The CDR3 protein is CASSYRSVGEQFF. The DNA of the CDR3 is TGTGCCAGCAGTTATCGATCGGTGGGTGAGCAGTTCTTC.

This clonotype was seen a handful of times. This rearrangement joins TRBV3-1 to TRBJ1-4; the D is unclear. The CDR3 spans 13 residues. Deletions cut 1 base from V and 3 bases from J, with 3 bases between. CDR1 and CDR2 from the germline V gene are LGHDT and YNNKEL (reference sequence). CDR3 in amino acids: CASSQVSNEKLFF. CDR3 bases: TGTGCCAGCAGCCAAGTATCTAATGAAAAACTGTTTTTT. Drawing the rest from reference TRBV3-1 and TRBJ1-4, the complete variable domain is DTAVSQTPKYLVTQMGNDKSIKCEQNLGHDTMYWYKQDSKKFLKIMFSYNNKELIINETVPNRFSPKSPDKAHLNLHINSLELGDSAVYFCASSQVSNEKLFFGSGTQLSVL.

The chain recombines TRBV7-2 with TRBJ2-5, with a possible D match to TRBD1 (6 bases). From germline, CDR1 is SGHTA and CDR2 FQGNSA. Trimming shortened V by 6 bases and J by 3 bases, and 11 bases separated the two germline ends. The length of the CDR3 is 13 residues. In DNA, the CDR3 is TGTGCCAGCAGGAGGACAGACAAAGAGACCCAGTACTTC. Its translation is CASRRTDKETQYF. The full variable domain, in which reference TRBV7-2 and TRBJ2-5 provide the parts outside the CDR3, is GAGVSQSPSNKVTEKGKDVELRCDPISGHTALYWYRQSLGQGLEFLIYFQGNSAPDKSGLPSDRFSAERTGGSVSTLTIQRTQQEDSAVYLCASRRTDKETQYFGPGTRLLVL.

This clonotype showed up just a few times. The V call is TRBV3-1, the J call TRBJ1-1, with D maybe TRBD1 (6 bases). V gave up 5 bases and J gave up 6 bases, with 16 bases separating them. CDR1 is LGHDT and CDR2 is YNNKEL in the germline V gene (reference sequence). This CDR3 region has 14 residues. The DNA of the CDR3 is TGTGCCAGCAGCTCGGGGGGGGGCGCGTCTGAAGCTTTCTTT. It codes for CASSSGGGASEAFF.

The rearrangement uses TRBV20-1 and TRBJ2-5, with 11 bases matching TRBD2. The length of the CDR3 is 13 residues. Germline V lookup: CDR1 DFQATT, CDR2 SNEGSKA (reference sequence). V gave up 5 bases and J gave up 5 bases; unmatched junction bases: 4. The CDR3 spells CSALLAGGETQYF. CDR3 bases: TGCAGTGCTCTCTTAGCGGGAGGGGAGACCCAGTACTTC.

Details on this clonotype: Being one base from a much bigger clone, this may be a read error. This CDR3 is CASSLAPPGERFF. The CDR3 coding sequence is TGTGCCAGCAGCTTAGCCCCTCCCGGGGAGCGGTTTTTT. The chain has TRBV7-2 and TRBJ2-2, with a weak D call TRBD2 (5 bases). Germline lookup yields CDR1 SGHTA and CDR2 FQGNSA. The CDR3 consists of 13 residues. The variable domain in full, with the rest retrieved from reference TRBV7-2 and TRBJ2-2, is GAGVSQSPSNKVTEKGKDVELRCDPISGHTALYWYRQSLGQGLEFLIYFQGNSAPDKSGLPSDRFSAERTGGSVSTLTIQRTQQEDSAVYLCASSLAPPGERFFGEGSRLTVL.

This clonotype was counted between two and nine times. This chain connects TRBV6-2 or TRBV6-3 to TRBJ1-1; no clear D gene. This CDR3 has 14 amino acids. The germline CDR1 and CDR2 sequences are MNHEY and SVGEGT. V was trimmed by 0 bases and J by 4 bases, leaving 9 bases between them. CDR3 in DNA: TGTGCCAGCAGTTACTCGAGGACTGTCACTGAAGCTTTCTTT. Its protein is CASSYSRTVTEAFF.

This clonotype occurred many times. The V call is TRBV11-2, the J call TRBJ2-7, with 10 positions matching TRBD1. CDR3 length equals 14 residues. V was clipped by 3 bases and J by 3 bases; unmatched bases: 2. Germline-derived CDR1 and CDR2 are SGHAT and FQNNGV. The CDR3 loop is CASSFGTGDYEQYF. Here the CDR3 DNA reads TGTGCCAGCAGCTTCGGGACAGGGGACTACGAGCAGTACTTC.

The V gene is TRBV6-6, the J gene TRBJ1-5; no definite D call. CDR1 and CDR2 from the germline V gene are MNHNY and SVGAGI (reference sequence). This CDR3 is built from 15 residues. Trimming removed 0 bases at V and 2 bases at J, with 8 bases between. Written as DNA, the CDR3 is TGTGCCAGCAGTTACTCGATCCAACGCAATCAGCCCCAGCATTTT. Encoded protein: CASSYSIQRNQPQHF.